This record covers a single T cell receptor (beta chain). This sample was taken from a study of cytomegalovirus exposure and HLA in healthy donors. This CDR3 contains 15 residues. CDR1 and CDR2 from the germline V gene are SGHAT and FQNNGV. With 5 bases removed from V and 3 bases from J, the gap between germline ends came to 16 bases. The primer mix had 60 Vbeta and 13 Jbeta primers. TCRdb keeps only in-frame clones here, not all; method: immunoSEQ multiplex PCR. The table lists about 120,000 clones, 74% of them singletons, with 2% to 2.5% in the top ten. This sequence joins TRBV11-2 and TRBJ1-1, with D possibly TRBD1 on 5 matching bases. The sequence derives from a human donor in good health. The sequenced sample was PBMCs. CDR3 nucleotides: TGTGCCAGCAGCATAGGGCTATCCAGGGACACTGAAGCTTTCTTT. It yields the protein CASSIGLSRDTEAFF.